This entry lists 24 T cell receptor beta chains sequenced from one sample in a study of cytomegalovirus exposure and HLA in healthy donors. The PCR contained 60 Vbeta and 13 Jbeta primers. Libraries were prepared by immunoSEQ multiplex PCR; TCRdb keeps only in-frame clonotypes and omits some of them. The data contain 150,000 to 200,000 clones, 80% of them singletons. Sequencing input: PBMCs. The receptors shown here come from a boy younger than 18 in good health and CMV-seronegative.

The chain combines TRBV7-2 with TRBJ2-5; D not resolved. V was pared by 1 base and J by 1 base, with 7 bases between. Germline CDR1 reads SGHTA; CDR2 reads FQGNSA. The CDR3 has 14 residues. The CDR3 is CASSLVRSQETQYF. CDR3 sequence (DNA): TGTGCCAGCAGCTTAGTTCGGAGCCAAGAGACCCAGTACTTC.

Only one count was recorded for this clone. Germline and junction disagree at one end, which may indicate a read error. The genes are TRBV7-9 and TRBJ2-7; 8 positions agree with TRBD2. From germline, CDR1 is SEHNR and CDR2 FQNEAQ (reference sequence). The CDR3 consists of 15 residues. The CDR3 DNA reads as TGTTCCAGCAGCTTAGCGCCAGCGGGAGCATACGAGCAGTACTTC. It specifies CSSSLAPAGAYEQYF.

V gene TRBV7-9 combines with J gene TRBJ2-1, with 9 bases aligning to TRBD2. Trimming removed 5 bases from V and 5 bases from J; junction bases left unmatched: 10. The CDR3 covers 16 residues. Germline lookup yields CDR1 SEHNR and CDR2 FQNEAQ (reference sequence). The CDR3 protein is CASSVAPAGGNNEQFF. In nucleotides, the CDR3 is TGTGCCAGCAGCGTCGCCCCAGCGGGGGGTAACAATGAGCAGTTCTTC.

CDR3: CASSLSGGGVYNEQFF. For the CDR3, the DNA is TGTGCCAGCAGTTTATCTGGCGGGGGGGTGTACAATGAGCAGTTCTTC. This chain links TRBV27 with TRBJ2-1; TRBD2 agrees at 9 bases. The V gene's germline CDR1 is MNHEY and CDR2 SMNVEV (reference sequence). The CDR3 contains 16 residues. V shed 0 bases, J shed 4 bases, and the junction held 4 bases outside the gene matches.

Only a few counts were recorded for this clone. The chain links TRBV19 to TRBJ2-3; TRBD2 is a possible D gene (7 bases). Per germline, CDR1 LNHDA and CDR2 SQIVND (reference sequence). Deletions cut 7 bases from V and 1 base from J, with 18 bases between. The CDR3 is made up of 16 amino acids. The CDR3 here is CASTPRRGRRTDTQYF. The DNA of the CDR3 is TGTGCCAGTACCCCCCGGCGGGGGCGACGCACAGATACGCAGTATTTT.

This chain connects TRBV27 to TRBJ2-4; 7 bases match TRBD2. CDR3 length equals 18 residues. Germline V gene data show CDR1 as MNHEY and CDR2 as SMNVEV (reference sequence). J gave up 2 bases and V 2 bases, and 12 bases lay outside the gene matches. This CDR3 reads CASSLRGGRGLSKNIQYF. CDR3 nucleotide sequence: TGTGCCAGCAGTTTACGTGGCGGGAGAGGGCTGTCCAAAAACATTCAGTACTTC.

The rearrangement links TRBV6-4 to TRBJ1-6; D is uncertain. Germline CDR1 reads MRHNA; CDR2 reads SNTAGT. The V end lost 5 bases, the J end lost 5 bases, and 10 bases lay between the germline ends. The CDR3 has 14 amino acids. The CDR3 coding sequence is TGTGCCAGCAGTTACATGGGAGATAATTCACCCCTCCACTTT. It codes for CASSYMGDNSPLHF.

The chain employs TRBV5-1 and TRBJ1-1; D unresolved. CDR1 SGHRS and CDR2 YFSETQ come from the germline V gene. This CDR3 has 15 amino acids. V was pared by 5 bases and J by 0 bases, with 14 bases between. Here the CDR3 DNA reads TGCGCCAGCAGAGGTCGCGCGGAAATGAACACTGAAGCTTTCTTT. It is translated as CASRGRAEMNTEAFF.

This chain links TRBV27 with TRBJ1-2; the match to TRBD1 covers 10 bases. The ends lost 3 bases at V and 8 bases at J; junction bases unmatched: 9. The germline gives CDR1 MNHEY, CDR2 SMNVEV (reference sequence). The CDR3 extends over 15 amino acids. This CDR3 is CASSFTGTGVSGYTF. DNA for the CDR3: TGTGCCAGCAGTTTTACCGGGACAGGGGTGTCAGGCTACACCTTC.

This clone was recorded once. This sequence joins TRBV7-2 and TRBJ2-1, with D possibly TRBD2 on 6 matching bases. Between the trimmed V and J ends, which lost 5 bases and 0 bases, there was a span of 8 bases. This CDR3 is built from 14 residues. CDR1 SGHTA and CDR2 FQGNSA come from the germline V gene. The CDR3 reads CASSAGGSYNEQFF. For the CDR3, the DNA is TGTGCCAGCAGCGCCGGGGGCTCCTACAATGAGCAGTTCTTC.

CDR3 residues: CASSVRREAPDTQYF. The DNA of the CDR3 is TGTGCCAGCAGCGTACGGCGGGAGGCCCCAGATACGCAGTATTTT. The rearrangement uses TRBV9 and TRBJ2-3; 8 bases match TRBD2. The germline V gene encodes CDR1 SGDLS and CDR2 YYNGEE. The V segment lost 1 base and the J segment 4 bases; nucleotides outside the gene matches: 5. The CDR3 contains 15 residues.

This CDR3 is CASSSSPGRAEQYF. The CDR3 DNA sequence: TGTGCCAGCAGCTCCTCGCCAGGGCGAGCCGAGCAGTACTTC. This rearrangement joins TRBV11-3 to TRBJ2-7, with D perhaps TRBD1 (5 bases). The germline V and J ends were trimmed by 4 bases and 6 bases, with 16 bases remaining between them. The CDR3 is 14 amino acids. Per germline, CDR1 SGHNT and CDR2 YENEEA.

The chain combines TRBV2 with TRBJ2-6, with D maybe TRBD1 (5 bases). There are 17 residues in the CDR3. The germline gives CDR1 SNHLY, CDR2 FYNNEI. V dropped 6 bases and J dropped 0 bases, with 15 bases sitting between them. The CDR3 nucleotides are TGTGCCAGCAGACCCGACAGAGGAGCCTCTGGGGCCAACGTCCTGACTTTC. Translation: CASRPDRGASGANVLTF. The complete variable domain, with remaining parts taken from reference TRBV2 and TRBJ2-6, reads EPEVTQTPSHQVTQMGQEVILRCVPISNHLYFYWYRQILGQKVEFLVSFYNNEISEKSEIFDDQFSVERPDGSNFTLKIRSTKLEDSAMYFCASRPDRGASGANVLTFGAGSRLTVL.

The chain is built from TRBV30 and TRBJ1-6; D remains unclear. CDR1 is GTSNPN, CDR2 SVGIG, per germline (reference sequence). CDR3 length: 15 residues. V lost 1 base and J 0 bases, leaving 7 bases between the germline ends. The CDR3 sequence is CAWSGGYSYNSPLHF. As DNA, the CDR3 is TGTGCCTGGAGTGGAGGGTACTCCTATAATTCACCCCTCCACTTT.

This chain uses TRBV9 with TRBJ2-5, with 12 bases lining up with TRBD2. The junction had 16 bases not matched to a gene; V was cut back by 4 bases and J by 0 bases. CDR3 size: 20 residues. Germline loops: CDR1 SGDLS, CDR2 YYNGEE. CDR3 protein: CASSPSLTSGGWGYQETQYF. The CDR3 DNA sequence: TGTGCCAGCAGCCCCTCGCTTACTAGCGGGGGGTGGGGGTACCAAGAGACCCAGTACTTC.

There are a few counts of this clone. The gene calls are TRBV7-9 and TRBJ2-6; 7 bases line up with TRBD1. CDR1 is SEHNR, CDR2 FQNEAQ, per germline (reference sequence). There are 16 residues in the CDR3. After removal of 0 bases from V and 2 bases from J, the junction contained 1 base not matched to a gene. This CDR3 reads CASSLAGTAGANVLTF. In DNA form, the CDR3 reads TGTGCCAGCAGCTTAGCAGGGACAGCTGGGGCCAACGTCCTGACTTTC.

Here the CDR3 reads CATPGVSGANVLTF. The CDR3 bases are TGTGCCACCCCGGGAGTCTCTGGGGCCAACGTCCTGACTTTC. This chain joins TRBV2 and TRBJ2-6; maybe TRBD2 (6 bases). Germline values: CDR1 SNHLY, CDR2 FYNNEI. The CDR3 runs to 14 residues. Trimming removed 10 bases from V and 0 bases from J, with 10 bases in between.

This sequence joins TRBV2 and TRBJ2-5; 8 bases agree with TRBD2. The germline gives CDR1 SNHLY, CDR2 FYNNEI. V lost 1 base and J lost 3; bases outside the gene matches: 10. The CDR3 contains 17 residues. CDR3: CASSEDGRVGLEETQYF. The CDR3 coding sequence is TGTGCCAGCAGTGAAGACGGGAGGGTTGGCCTTGAAGAGACCCAGTACTTC.

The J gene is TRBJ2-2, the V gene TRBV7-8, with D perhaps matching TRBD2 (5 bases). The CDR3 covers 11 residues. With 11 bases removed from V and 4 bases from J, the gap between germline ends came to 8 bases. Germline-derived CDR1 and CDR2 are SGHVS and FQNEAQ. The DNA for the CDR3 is TGTGCCGGCCGGGGCACCGGGGAGCTGTTTTTT. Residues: CAGRGTGELFF. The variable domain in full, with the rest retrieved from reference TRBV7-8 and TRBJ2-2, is GAGVSQSPRYKVAKRGQDVALRCDPISGHVSLFWYQQALGQGPEFLTYFQNEAQLDKSGLPSDRFFAERPEGSVSTLKIQRTQQEDSAVYLCAGRGTGELFFGEGSRLTVL.

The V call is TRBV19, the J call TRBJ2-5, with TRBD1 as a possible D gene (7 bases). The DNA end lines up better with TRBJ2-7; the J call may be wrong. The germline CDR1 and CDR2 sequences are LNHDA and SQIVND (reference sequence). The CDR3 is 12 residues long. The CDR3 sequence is CASTGGSGEQYF. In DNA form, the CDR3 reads TGTGCCAGTACAGGGGGGTCCGGCGAGCAGTACTTC.

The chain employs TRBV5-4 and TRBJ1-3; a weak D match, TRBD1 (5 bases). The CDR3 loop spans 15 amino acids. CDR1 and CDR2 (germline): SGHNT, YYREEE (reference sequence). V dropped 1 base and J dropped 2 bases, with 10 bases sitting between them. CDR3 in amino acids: CASSLFGRAGNTIYF. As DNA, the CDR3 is TGTGCCAGCAGCTTGTTCGGCAGGGCTGGAAACACCATATATTTT.

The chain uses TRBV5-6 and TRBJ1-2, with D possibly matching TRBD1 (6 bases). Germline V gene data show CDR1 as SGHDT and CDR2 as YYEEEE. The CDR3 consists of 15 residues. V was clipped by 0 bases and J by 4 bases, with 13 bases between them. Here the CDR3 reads CASSLGGGIGYGYTF. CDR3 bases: TGTGCCAGCAGCTTGGGGGGGGGCATCGGCTATGGCTACACCTTC.

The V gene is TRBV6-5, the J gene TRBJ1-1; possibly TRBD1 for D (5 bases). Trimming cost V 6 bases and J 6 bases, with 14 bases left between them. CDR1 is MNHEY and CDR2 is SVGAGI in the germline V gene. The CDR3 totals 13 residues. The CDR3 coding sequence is TGTGCCAGCAGGAAGACAGTTCTAGCTGAAGCTTTCTTT. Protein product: CASRKTVLAEAFF.

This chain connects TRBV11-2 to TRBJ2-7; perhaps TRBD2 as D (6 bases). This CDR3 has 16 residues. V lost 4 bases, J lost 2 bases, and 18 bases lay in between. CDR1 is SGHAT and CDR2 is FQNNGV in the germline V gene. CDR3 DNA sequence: TGTGCCAGCAGCTCAAACAAGGGACTGCGACCCTACGAGCAGTACTTC. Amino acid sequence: CASSSNKGLRPYEQYF. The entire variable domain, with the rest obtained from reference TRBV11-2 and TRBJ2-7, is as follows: EAGVAQSPRYKIIEKRQSVAFWCNPISGHATLYWYQQILGQGPKLLIQFQNNGVVDDSQLPKDRFSAERLKGVDSTLKIQPAKLEDSAVYLCASSSNKGLRPYEQYFGPGTRLTVT.